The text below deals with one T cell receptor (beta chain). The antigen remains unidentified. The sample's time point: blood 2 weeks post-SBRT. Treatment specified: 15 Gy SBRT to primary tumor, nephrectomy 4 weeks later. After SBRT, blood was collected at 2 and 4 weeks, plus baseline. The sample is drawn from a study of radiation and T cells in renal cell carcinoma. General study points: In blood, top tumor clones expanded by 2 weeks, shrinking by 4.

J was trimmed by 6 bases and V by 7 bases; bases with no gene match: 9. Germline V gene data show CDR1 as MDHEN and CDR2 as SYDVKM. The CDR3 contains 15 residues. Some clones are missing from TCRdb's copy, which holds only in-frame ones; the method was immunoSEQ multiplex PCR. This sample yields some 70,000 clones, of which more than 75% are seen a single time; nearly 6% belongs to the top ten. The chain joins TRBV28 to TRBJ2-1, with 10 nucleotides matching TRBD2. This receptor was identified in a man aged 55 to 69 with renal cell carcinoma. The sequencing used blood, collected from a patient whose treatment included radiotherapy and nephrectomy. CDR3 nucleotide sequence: TGTGCCAGCATCACAGCGGGAGGGCCAGGCAATGAGCAGTTCTTC. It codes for CASITAGGPGNEQFF. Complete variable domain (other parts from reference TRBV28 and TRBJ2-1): DVKVTQSSRYLVKRTGEKVFLECVQDMDHENMFWYRQDPGLGLRLIYFSYDVKMKEKGDIPEGYSVSREKKERFSLILESASTNQTSMYLCASITAGGPGNEQFFGPGTRLTVL.